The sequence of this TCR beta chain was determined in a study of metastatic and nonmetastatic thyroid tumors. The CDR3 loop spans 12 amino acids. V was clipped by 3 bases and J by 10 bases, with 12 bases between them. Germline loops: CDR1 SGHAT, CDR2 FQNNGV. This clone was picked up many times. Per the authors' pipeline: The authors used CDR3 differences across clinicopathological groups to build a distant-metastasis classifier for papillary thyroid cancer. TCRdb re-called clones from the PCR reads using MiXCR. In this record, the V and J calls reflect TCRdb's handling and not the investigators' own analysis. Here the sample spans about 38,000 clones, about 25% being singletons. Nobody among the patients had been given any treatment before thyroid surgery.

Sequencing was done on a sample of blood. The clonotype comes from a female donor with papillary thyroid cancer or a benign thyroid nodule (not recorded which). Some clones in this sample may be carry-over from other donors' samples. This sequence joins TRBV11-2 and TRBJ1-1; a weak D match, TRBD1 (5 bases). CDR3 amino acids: CASSFPGRAAFF. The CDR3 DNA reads TGTGCCAGCAGCTTTCCTGGCAGGGCAGCTTTCTTT.